This T cell receptor (beta chain) comes out of a study of graft-versus-host responses after intestinal transplantation. Whole-study results and caveats: GvH clones were found in recipient marrow; some appeared first in ileum or blood.

The protocol was immunoSEQ multiplex PCR, while the TCRdb copy is restricted to in-frame clones and leaves out a portion. The sample records about 94,000 clones, roughly nine tenths being singletons. The CDR3 has 15 residues. CDR1 is SEHNR, CDR2 FQNEAQ, per germline (reference sequence). The ends lost 5 bases at V and 9 bases at J; junction bases unmatched: 9. As regards this clone: Its antigen is currently unknown.

The receptor's source is a human donor who received an intestinal transplant. The rearrangement uses TRBV7-9 and TRBJ2-1; TRBD2 matches 11 bases. The starting material was unstimulated CD8+ T cells sorted from spleen or lymph node cells, obtained before intestinal transplant. CDR3 residues: CASSNGRLAGIEQFF. CDR3 bases: TGTGCCAGCAGCAACGGGCGACTAGCGGGAATTGAGCAGTTCTTC.